This T cell receptor (beta chain) originates from a study of cytomegalovirus exposure and HLA in healthy donors. Whole-study context: Assignment to the Caucasian-associated ancestry cluster applied to more than 75% of the approximately 390 genotyped donors. General study points: An ancestry cluster, one associated with Asian ancestry, reportedly showed fewer N-insertions than the approximately 660-donor mean in a later analysis. Cytomegalovirus association was assigned to approximately 160 TCR beta chains.

PCR employed 60 Vbeta and 13 Jbeta primers. The method was immunoSEQ multiplex PCR; TCRdb's version includes in-frame clones alone and lacks a portion of them. This table holds roughly 140,000 clones, over 60% found once. As regards this clone: Its target is not known.

Sequencing was done on a sample of PBMCs. The origin of this receptor is a woman younger than 45 in good health and CMV-seropositive.

CDR3 loop: CASSEKAGSEAFF. The DNA for the CDR3 is TGTGCCAGCAGCGAGAAGGCAGGATCTGAAGCTTTCTTT. The chain employs TRBV5-6 and TRBJ1-1; no definite D call. CDR1 SGHDT and CDR2 YYEEEE come from the germline V gene. The V gene lost 4 bases and the J gene lost 6 bases, with 13 bases spanning the gap. CDR3 length: 13 residues. Using reference TRBV5-6 and TRBJ1-1 for the parts outside the CDR3, the full variable domain is DAGVTQSPTHLIKTRGQQVTLRCSPKSGHDTVSWYQQALGQGPQFIFQYYEEEERQRGNFPDRFSGHQFPNYSSELNVNALLLGDSALYLCASSEKAGSEAFFGQGTRLTVV.